The 18 T cell receptor beta chains presented below share a single source sample, sequenced in a study of OX40 agonist ivuxolimab in advanced cancers. Repertoires were generated with immunoSEQ multiplex PCR, while TCRdb's copy carries only in-frame clones and drops some. Here the sample spans approximately 130,000 clones, 93% being singletons. Specimen: CD4+ or CD8+ T cells sorted from blood, collected in a trial of the OX40 agonist ivuxolimab. All receptors derive from an adult with an advanced solid tumor such as melanoma, head and neck, liver or kidney cancer.

The CDR3 region has the DNA TGTGCCAGCAGCTTAATTGGTGGAAACACCATATATTTT. Translating gives CASSLIGGNTIYF. The rearrangement links TRBV11-2 to TRBJ1-3; D is ambiguous. This CDR3 has 13 amino acids. Per the germline V gene, CDR1 is SGHAT and CDR2 is FQNNGV. The V and J ends lost 2 bases and 3 bases respectively, with 5 bases between them.

The chain links TRBV7-9 to TRBJ2-5, with D possibly matching TRBD2 (5 bases). Germline CDR1 SEHNR, CDR2 FQNEAQ (reference sequence). CDR3 length: 16 amino acids. The V gene lost 5 bases and the J gene lost 1 base, with 17 bases spanning the gap. CDR3 DNA: TGTGCCAGCAGCCCGGGATCCGCCTGGGGCCAAGAGACCCAGTACTTC. This encodes CASSPGSAWGQETQYF.

This clone was seen a handful of times. The chain recombines TRBV19 with TRBJ1-5; unclear D gene. The ends were cut back, 7 bases at V and 6 bases at J, with 16 bases in the middle. From germline, CDR1 is LNHDA and CDR2 SQIVND (reference sequence). The CDR3 is 14 amino acids. The CDR3 region has the DNA TGTGCCAGTACCACGGCCGCATCGAGTCAGCCCCAGCATTTT. Translation: CASTTAASSQPQHF.

This chain uses TRBV15 with TRBJ2-2, with a possible D match to TRBD2 (5 bases). The germline gives CDR1 LNHNV, CDR2 YYDKDF (reference sequence). There are 15 residues in the CDR3. V lost 5 bases and J 0 bases, leaving 10 bases between the germline ends. The CDR3 sequence is CATSPGSANTGELFF. CDR3 DNA sequence: TGTGCCACCAGCCCGGGAAGTGCGAACACCGGGGAGCTGTTTTTT.

V and J are TRBV6-5 and TRBJ2-5; D is perhaps TRBD1 or TRBD2 (5 bases each). The CDR3 spans 12 residues. The germline V and J ends were trimmed by 10 bases and 2 bases, with 11 bases remaining between them. Germline V lookup: CDR1 MNHEY, CDR2 SVGAGI. CDR3 DNA sequence: TGTGCCACGGGACGGGAACAAGAGACCCAGTACTTC. As protein: CATGREQETQYF.

The chain combines TRBV11-3 with TRBJ2-7, with 10 positions matching TRBD2. V lost 1 base to trimming and J lost 5 bases; unmatched junction nucleotides: 2. CDR1 is SGHNT, CDR2 YENEEA, per germline. The CDR3 is 14 residues long. The CDR3 region is CASSLVGTSDEQYF. DNA of the CDR3: TGTGCCAGCAGCTTAGTGGGGACTAGCGACGAGCAGTACTTC. Based on the CDR3 plus reference TRBV11-3 and TRBJ2-7, the full variable domain is EAGVVQSPRYKIIEKKQPVAFWCNPISGHNTLYWYLQNLGQGPELLIRYENEEAVDDSQLPKDRFSAERLKGVDSTLKIQPAELGDSAVYLCASSLVGTSDEQYFGPGTRLTVT.

This clone turned up a few times. The chain recombines TRBV30 with TRBJ1-2; D ambiguous. Trimming left V 5 bases short and J 8 bases short, with 9 bases between. The CDR3 spans 10 residues. Germline CDR1 and CDR2: GTSNPN and SVGIG (reference sequence). The CDR3 DNA reads as TGTGCCTGGGGCCTAAAGGGCTACACCTTC. It yields the protein CAWGLKGYTF.

About this clone itself: The same CDR3 arises from other DNA sequences in this sample as well. The chain employs TRBV5-1 and TRBJ1-2; 7 nucleotides agree with TRBD1. The CDR3 has 14 residues. Germline V gene data show CDR1 as SGHRS and CDR2 as YFSETQ. The V gene end was trimmed by 0 bases and the J gene end by 1 base; junction bases not matched to a gene: 0. This CDR3 is CASSLDRGNYGYTF. DNA for the CDR3: TGCGCCAGCAGCTTGGACAGGGGTAACTATGGCTACACCTTC.

This chain links TRBV28 with TRBJ2-7; TRBD1 or TRBD2 may be the D gene (7 bases each). Per the germline V gene, CDR1 is MDHEN and CDR2 is SYDVKM. The CDR3 totals 15 residues. Deletions cut 5 bases from V and 4 bases from J, with 18 bases between. The CDR3: CASSIGGTAIYEQYF. The CDR3 DNA sequence: TGTGCCAGCAGTATCGGGGGGACAGCGATTTACGAGCAGTACTTC.

The CDR3 region has the DNA TGTGCCAGCAGTTGGCAGGGGGCCTACGAGCAGTACTTC. This translates into CASSWQGAYEQYF. V is TRBV6-5 and J is TRBJ2-7; 7 positions match TRBD1. The CDR3 length is 13 residues. With V trimmed by 4 bases and J by 2 bases, 2 bases remained unmatched. Germline V gene data show CDR1 as MNHEY and CDR2 as SVGAGI.

Only one count was recorded for this clone. J is TRBJ1-1 and V is TRBV4-1; D gene uncertain. In germline, CDR1 is MGHRA, CDR2 YSYEKL. The CDR3 runs 14 residues. V was trimmed by 3 bases and J by 6 bases, leaving 14 bases between them. The CDR3 region has the DNA TGCGCCAGCAGCCAGGATCCTTTGGAACCTGAAGCTTTCTTT. It specifies CASSQDPLEPEAFF.

The chain carries TRBV29-1 and TRBJ2-7; 9 bases align to TRBD2. Germline lookup yields CDR1 SQVTM and CDR2 ANQGSEA. V lost 1 base and J lost 6; bases outside the gene matches: 10. The CDR3 runs 15 residues. The CDR3 coding sequence is TGCAGCGTTGAAGGGGCGATAGCGGGGGTTGTCGAGCAGTACTTC. It translates to CSVEGAIAGVVEQYF.

This chain connects TRBV27 to TRBJ2-1, with D maybe TRBD1 (6 bases). The V end lost 6 bases, the J end lost 7 bases, and 19 bases lay between the germline ends. There are 15 residues in the CDR3. Germline CDR1 and CDR2: MNHEY and SMNVEV (reference sequence). Written as DNA, the CDR3 is TGTGCCAGCAGCCTAGGGACACTACGTTTGAATGAGCAGTTCTTC. It yields the protein CASSLGTLRLNEQFF.

V usage is TRBV7-2 and J usage is TRBJ1-1; a weak D match, TRBD1 (6 bases). The CDR3 covers 15 residues. The ends were cut back, 1 base at V and 1 base at J, with 10 bases in the middle. Germline loops: CDR1 SGHTA, CDR2 FQGNSA. CDR3 sequence reads: CASSLEPGANTEAFF. CDR3 sequence (DNA): TGTGCCAGCAGCTTAGAACCGGGGGCGAACACTGAAGCTTTCTTT.

In its sample, this clone was seen a few times. V gene TRBV18 combines with J gene TRBJ2-7; 10 bases are shared with TRBD1. The CDR3 consists of 15 residues. V lost 3 bases and J lost 7; bases outside the gene matches: 9. Germline V gives CDR1 KGHSH, CDR2 LQKENI. The CDR3 is CASSPGQGELKEQYF. CDR3 sequence (DNA): TGTGCCAGCTCACCCGGACAGGGGGAACTGAAAGAGCAGTACTTC.

The rearrangement uses TRBV18 and TRBJ1-4; no clear D. Per the germline V gene, CDR1 is KGHSH and CDR2 is LQKENI. The V and J ends lost 5 bases and 3 bases respectively, with 16 bases between them. This CDR3 has 16 amino acids. CDR3 sequence: CASSSNSLAANEKLFF. The CDR3 nucleotides are TGTGCCAGCTCATCGAATTCGTTGGCTGCTAATGAAAAACTGTTTTTT.

The chain carries TRBV20-1 and TRBJ1-2, with D possibly being TRBD1 (5 bases). V lost 7 bases, J lost 4 bases, and 10 bases lay in between. In germline, CDR1 is DFQATT, CDR2 SNEGSKA (reference sequence). The CDR3 length is 11 residues. The CDR3 spells CSVRGFYGYTF. The CDR3 DNA is TGCAGTGTTCGGGGGTTCTATGGCTACACCTTC.

V is TRBV14 and J is TRBJ2-1, with 13 bases lining up with TRBD2. CDR1 is SGHDN and CDR2 is FVKESK in the germline V gene. The trim removed 2 bases at V and 10 bases at J, leaving 8 bases unmatched. The CDR3 spans 16 residues. CDR3 sequence: CASSQSRTSGSWEQFF. CDR3 bases: TGTGCCAGCAGCCAATCCAGGACTAGCGGGAGCTGGGAGCAGTTCTTC.